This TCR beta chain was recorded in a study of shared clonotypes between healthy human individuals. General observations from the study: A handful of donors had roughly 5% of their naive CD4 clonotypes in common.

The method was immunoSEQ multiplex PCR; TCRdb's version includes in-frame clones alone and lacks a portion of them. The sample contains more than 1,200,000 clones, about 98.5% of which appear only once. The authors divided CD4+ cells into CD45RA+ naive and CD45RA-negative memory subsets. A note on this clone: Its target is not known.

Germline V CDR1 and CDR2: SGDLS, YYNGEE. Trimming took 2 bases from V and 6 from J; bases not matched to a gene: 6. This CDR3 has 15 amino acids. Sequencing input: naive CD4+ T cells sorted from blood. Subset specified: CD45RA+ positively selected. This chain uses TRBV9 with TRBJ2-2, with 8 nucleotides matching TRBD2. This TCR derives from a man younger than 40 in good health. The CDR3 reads CASSVVSGGPGELFF. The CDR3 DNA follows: TGTGCCAGCAGCGTCGTCTCGGGGGGGCCCGGGGAGCTGTTTTTT.